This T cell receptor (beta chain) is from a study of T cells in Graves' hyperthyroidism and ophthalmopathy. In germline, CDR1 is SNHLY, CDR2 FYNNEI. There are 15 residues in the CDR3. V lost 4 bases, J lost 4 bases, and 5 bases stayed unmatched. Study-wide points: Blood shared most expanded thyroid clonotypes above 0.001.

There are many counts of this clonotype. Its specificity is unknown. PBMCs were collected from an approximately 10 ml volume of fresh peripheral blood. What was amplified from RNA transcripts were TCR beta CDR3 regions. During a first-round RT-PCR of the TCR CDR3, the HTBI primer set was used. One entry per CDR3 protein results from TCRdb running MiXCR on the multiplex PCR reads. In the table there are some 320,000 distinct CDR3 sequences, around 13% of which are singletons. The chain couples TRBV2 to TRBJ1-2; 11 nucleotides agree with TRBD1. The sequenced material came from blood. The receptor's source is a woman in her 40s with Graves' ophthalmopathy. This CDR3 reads CASSGTGGAGYGYTF. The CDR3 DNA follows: TGTGCCAGCAGTGGGACAGGGGGCGCCGGCTATGGCTACACCTTC.